Below, 26 T cell receptor beta chains from the same sample are listed, as sequenced in a study of cytomegalovirus exposure and HLA in healthy donors. PCR amplification relied on 60 Vbeta primers (plus 13 Jbeta primers). This table comes from immunoSEQ multiplex PCR, and its TCRdb copy is limited to in-frame clones, with some not included. The table has some 150,000 clones, around two thirds seen once. Sequenced: PBMCs. These receptor sequences come from a woman aged 40-49 years in good health and CMV-seronegative.

The chain links TRBV7-9 to TRBJ1-6, with a possible D match to TRBD1 (5 bases). This CDR3 region has 16 residues. The germline V gene encodes CDR1 SEHNR and CDR2 FQNEAQ (reference sequence). V was shortened by 5 bases and J by 5 bases, with 16 bases between the two germline ends. The CDR3 sequence: CASSPPTGPNNSPLHF. Here the CDR3 DNA reads TGTGCCAGCAGCCCGCCAACAGGCCCTAATAATTCACCCCTCCACTTT.

This clone was seen a handful of times. Other DNA sequences from this sample encode an identical CDR3 as well. The chain couples TRBV5-1 to TRBJ1-5, with D possibly matching TRBD1 (5 bases). Deletions cut 0 bases from V and 3 bases from J, with 10 bases between. CDR3 size: 15 residues. The germline V gene encodes CDR1 SGHRS and CDR2 YFSETQ. The CDR3 DNA sequence: TGCGCCAGCAGCTTGGCGGGGGTAGACAATCAGCCCCAGCATTTT. This encodes CASSLAGVDNQPQHF.

Only a few counts were recorded for this clone. The V gene is TRBV4-3, the J gene TRBJ2-7; 12 bases agree with TRBD2. This CDR3 comprises 15 residues. V dropped 3 bases and J dropped 3; count of bases not matched to a gene: 3. The germline CDR1 and CDR2 sequences are LGHNA and YSLEER. This CDR3 is CASSQGLAGYYEQYF. The CDR3 DNA sequence: TGCGCCAGCAGCCAGGGACTAGCGGGCTACTACGAGCAGTACTTC.

This chain joins TRBV19 and TRBJ1-5, with D hard to call. V shed 5 bases and J shed 0 bases, with 14 bases lying between them. Per germline, CDR1 LNHDA and CDR2 SQIVND (reference sequence). There are 16 residues in the CDR3. CDR3 in DNA: TGTGCCAGTAGTCCAGAAACGGAGGGTAGCAATCAGCCCCAGCATTTT. It translates to CASSPETEGSNQPQHF.

The rearrangement joins TRBV18 to TRBJ2-3, with TRBD1 matching over 9 bases. Germline CDR1 reads KGHSH; CDR2 reads LQKENI. CDR3 size: 16 residues. Trimming cost V 1 base and J 1 base; bases outside gene matches: 3. The CDR3 reads CASSPLQGARTDTQYF. In nucleotides, the CDR3 is TGTGCCAGCTCACCACTACAGGGGGCGCGCACAGATACGCAGTATTTT.

The chain links TRBV27 to TRBJ1-3; no reliable D call. The V gene's germline CDR1 is MNHEY and CDR2 SMNVEV (reference sequence). V was trimmed by 6 bases and J by 2 bases, leaving 8 bases between them. This CDR3 contains 13 residues. CDR3 in DNA: TGTGCCAGCAGCCGGTTCGCTGGAAACACCATATATTTT. Protein sequence: CASSRFAGNTIYF.

The chain joins TRBV2 to TRBJ2-7, with 8 bases identical to TRBD1. Germline trimming cut 5 bases from V and 5 bases from J; bases unmatched to any gene: 8. The CDR3 has 14 amino acids. The V gene's germline CDR1 is SNHLY and CDR2 FYNNEI. The CDR3 DNA sequence: TGTGCCAGCAGTACACAGGGGGGCGGCGACGAGCAGTACTTC. Protein product: CASSTQGGGDEQYF.

The V gene is TRBV6-4, the J gene TRBJ1-6; tentative D call: TRBD1 (5 bases). Per the germline V gene, CDR1 is MRHNA and CDR2 is SNTAGT. V was cut by 2 bases and J by 9 bases, with 8 bases left in between. The CDR3 consists of 13 residues. As DNA, the CDR3 is TGTGCCAGCAGTGACGGGGGAGGTTCACCCCTCCACTTT. Translating it yields CASSDGGGSPLHF.

The chain joins TRBV2 to TRBJ2-3, with 9 positions matching TRBD1. Per the germline V gene, CDR1 is SNHLY and CDR2 is FYNNEI. The V and J ends lost 7 bases and 4 bases, in that order; junction bases with no gene match: 6. CDR3 length equals 14 residues. The CDR3 loop reads CASKDRGGPDTQYF. The CDR3 DNA follows: TGTGCCAGCAAGGACAGGGGTGGACCAGATACGCAGTATTTT.

This clone appeared a few times. This sample includes further DNA sequences coding for the same CDR3. This chain connects TRBV7-9 to TRBJ2-3; D uncertain. The CDR3 is 16 amino acids. The V and J ends lost 1 base and 2 bases respectively, with 13 bases between them. Germline lookup yields CDR1 SEHNR and CDR2 FQNEAQ (reference sequence). The CDR3 loop reads CASSLGPGRITDTQYF. CDR3 nucleotides: TGTGCCAGCAGCTTAGGCCCCGGCAGGATCACAGATACGCAGTATTTT.

The chain has TRBV27 and TRBJ1-6, with TRBD1 matching over 7 bases. The V segment lost 2 bases and the J segment 13 bases; nucleotides outside the gene matches: 5. The CDR3 sequence is 13 residues long. CDR1 MNHEY and CDR2 SMNVEV come from the germline V gene (reference sequence). CDR3 in amino acids: CASSLGGQYPLHF. In nucleotides, the CDR3 is TGTGCCAGCAGTTTAGGGGGACAGTACCCCCTCCACTTT.

The chain is built from TRBV7-2 and TRBJ1-3, with a possible D match to TRBD1 (5 bases). This CDR3 region has 16 residues. V shed 0 bases and J shed 4 bases, with 13 bases lying between them. CDR1 and CDR2 (germline): SGHTA, FQGNSA. The CDR3 region is CASSLAGTAGGNTIYF. The CDR3, as DNA: TGTGCCAGCAGCTTAGCAGGGACTGCCGGGGGAAACACCATATATTTT.

The chain is built from TRBV7-7 and TRBJ1-3, with TRBD1 matching 10 bases. V was pared by 4 bases and J by 6 bases, with 3 bases of the junction left unmatched. Germline V gene sequence: CDR1 SSHAT, CDR2 FNYEAQ (reference sequence). The length of the CDR3 is 14 residues. In nucleotides, the CDR3 is TGTGCCAGCAGCTCCGGGACAGGGGAAAACACCATATATTTT. Translated, it gives CASSSGTGENTIYF.

The rearrangement links TRBV5-4 to TRBJ1-1, with a tentative D call TRBD1 (6 bases). The V gene lost 4 bases and the J gene lost 4 bases, with 17 bases spanning the gap. From germline, CDR1 is SGHNT and CDR2 YYREEE (reference sequence). The CDR3 is made up of 15 amino acids. The CDR3 reads CASSPPSGEATEAFF. The CDR3 DNA sequence: TGTGCCAGCAGCCCTCCGTCAGGGGAAGCCACTGAAGCTTTCTTT.

The CDR3 region is CASSPDRDRHEQYF. The DNA for the CDR3 is TGTGCCAGCAGTCCGGACAGGGACCGTCACGAGCAGTACTTC. The chain uses TRBV6-5 and TRBJ2-7; 8 nucleotides line up with TRBD1. This CDR3 region has 14 residues. Germline V CDR1 and CDR2: MNHEY, SVGAGI. After removal of 5 bases from V and 5 bases from J, the junction contained 8 bases not matched to a gene.

This rearrangement joins TRBV27 to TRBJ1-1, with no clear D. The germline V gene encodes CDR1 MNHEY and CDR2 SMNVEV (reference sequence). The CDR3 is 13 amino acids. V was pared by 3 bases and J by 0 bases, with 5 bases between. The CDR3 DNA reads TGTGCCAGCAGTTTTAGAGTGAACACTGAAGCTTTCTTT. Translating gives CASSFRVNTEAFF.

The chain uses TRBV4-2 and TRBJ1-1; D might be TRBD1 (6 bases). Trimming removed 4 bases from V and 3 bases from J, with 9 bases in between. This CDR3 has 13 amino acids. Looked up from germline, CDR1 is LGHNA and CDR2 is YNFKEQ. Here the CDR3 reads CASSPQGHTEAFF. CDR3 coding DNA: TGTGCCAGCAGCCCCCAGGGGCACACTGAAGCTTTCTTT.

The chain carries TRBV7-2 and TRBJ1-2; TRBD1 agrees at 8 bases. After removal of 7 bases from V and 4 bases from J, the junction contained 8 bases not matched to a gene. CDR1 and CDR2 (germline): SGHTA, FQGNSA. This CDR3 comprises 14 residues. The CDR3 DNA is TGTGCCAGCAATCGACAGGGGTACGCCTATGGCTACACCTTC. This codes for CASNRQGYAYGYTF.

The V call is TRBV29-1, the J call TRBJ1-2; D ambiguous. Per germline, CDR1 SQVTM and CDR2 ANQGSEA. V shed 8 bases and J shed 8 bases, with 21 bases lying between them. The CDR3 extends over 13 amino acids. CDR3: CSLPKDIRGGYTF. The CDR3 region has the DNA TGCAGCCTCCCGAAGGATATCAGAGGAGGCTACACCTTC. Based on the CDR3 plus reference TRBV29-1 and TRBJ1-2, the full variable domain is SAVISQKPSRDICQRGTSLTIQCQVDSQVTMMFWYRQQPGQSLTLIATANQGSEATYESGFVIDKFPISRPNLTFSTLTVSNMSPEDSSIYLCSLPKDIRGGYTFGSGTRLTVV.

The chain has TRBV27 and TRBJ2-3; 12 nucleotides match TRBD2. J lost 4 bases, V lost 5 bases, and 4 bases had no gene match. The CDR3 spans 15 residues. The germline gives CDR1 MNHEY, CDR2 SMNVEV (reference sequence). For the CDR3, the DNA is TGTGCCAGCAGTCAGACTAGCGGGGGTTCAGATACGCAGTATTTT. It translates to CASSQTSGGSDTQYF.

J is TRBJ1-1 and V is TRBV5-5, with 8 bases identical to TRBD1. The CDR3 loop spans 15 amino acids. CDR1 and CDR2 (germline): SGHKS, YYEKEE (reference sequence). J lost 5 bases, V lost 0 bases, and 6 bases had no gene match. This chain's CDR3 is CASSLGDRGQTEAFF. The CDR3, as DNA: TGTGCCAGCAGCTTGGGTGACAGGGGACAAACTGAAGCTTTCTTT.

This clone was found a few times. V usage is TRBV27 and J usage is TRBJ2-2; 10 nucleotides align to TRBD1. This CDR3 has 15 amino acids. Germline values: CDR1 MNHEY, CDR2 SMNVEV (reference sequence). The V and J ends lost 3 bases and 7 bases, in that order; junction bases with no gene match: 5. The CDR3 sequence: CASSLRQGAHGELFF. CDR3 DNA: TGTGCCAGCAGTTTGCGACAGGGGGCACACGGGGAGCTGTTTTTT.

The chain recombines TRBV6-5 with TRBJ1-1; 8 bases match TRBD1. V lost 6 bases to trimming and J lost 0 bases; unmatched junction nucleotides: 6. Per the germline V gene, CDR1 is MNHEY and CDR2 is SVGAGI. The CDR3 sequence is 15 residues long. The chain's CDR3 is CASRPGQVMNTEAFF. The CDR3 DNA reads TGTGCCAGCAGGCCGGGACAGGTTATGAACACTGAAGCTTTCTTT.

Remarks on this clone: At one boundary the junction diverges from the germline segment, which might be a read error. V usage is TRBV6-1 and J usage is TRBJ1-2; a weak D match, TRBD1 (6 bases). The CDR3 spans 13 residues. The germline V gene has CDR1 MNHNS and CDR2 SASEGT. The CDR3, as DNA: TGTGCCAGCAGTGAAACCCAGGGGAATGGCCACACCTTC. Encoded protein: CASSETQGNGHTF.

In its sample, this clone was seen once. The chain employs TRBV25-1 and TRBJ1-2; D may be TRBD1 (6 bases). This CDR3 region has 13 residues. V was clipped by 2 bases and J by 8 bases, with 12 bases between them. Germline V lookup: CDR1 MGHDK, CDR2 SYGVNS. The CDR3 is CASSEGGSGGYTF. In DNA form, the CDR3 reads TGTGCCAGCAGTGAAGGGGGCTCGGGGGGCTACACCTTC.

The V and J genes are TRBV15 and TRBJ1-2, with D maybe TRBD1 (5 bases). V was cut by 0 bases and J by 2 bases, with 19 bases left in between. Germline CDR1 LNHNV, CDR2 YYDKDF (reference sequence). CDR3 length equals 18 residues. This CDR3 is CATSRDGGLGDLNYGYTF. The CDR3, as DNA: TGTGCCACCAGCAGAGATGGGGGGTTGGGGGATTTAAACTATGGCTACACCTTC.